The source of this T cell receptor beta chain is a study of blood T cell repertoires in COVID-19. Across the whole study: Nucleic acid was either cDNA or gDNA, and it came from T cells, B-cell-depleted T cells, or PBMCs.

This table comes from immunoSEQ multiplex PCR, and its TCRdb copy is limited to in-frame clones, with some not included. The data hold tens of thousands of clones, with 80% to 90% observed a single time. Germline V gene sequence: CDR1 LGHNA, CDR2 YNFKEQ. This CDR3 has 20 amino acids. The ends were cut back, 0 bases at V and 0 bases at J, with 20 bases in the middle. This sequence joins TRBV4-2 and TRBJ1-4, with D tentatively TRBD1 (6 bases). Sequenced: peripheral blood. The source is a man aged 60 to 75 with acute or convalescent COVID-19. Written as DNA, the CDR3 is TGTGCCAGCAGCCAAGAATCGGGCTTTGCAGGGGACGCAACTAATGAAAAACTGTTTTTT. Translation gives CASSQESGFAGDATNEKLFF.